Below, 18 T cell receptor beta chains from the same sample are listed, as sequenced in a study of shared clonotypes between healthy human individuals. Clones were sequenced by immunoSEQ multiplex PCR, and TCRdb holds only the in-frame ones, with some missing. This sample has 2 million to 2.5 million clones, with roughly 92% found just once. The specimen sequenced was naive CD4+ T cells from PBMCs. Subset denoted: CD45RA+ positively selected. These receptor sequences come from a man between 18 and 35 years old in good health. Some clones in this sample may be carry-over from other donors' samples.

This clone was found once. This CDR3 reads CASSPPGRRETQYF. CDR3 nucleotide sequence: TGTGCCAGCTCACCCCCGGGACGGAGGGAGACCCAGTACTTC. This rearrangement joins TRBV18 to TRBJ2-5; D is possibly TRBD1 or TRBD2 (5 bases each). CDR3 length equals 14 residues. From germline, CDR1 is KGHSH and CDR2 LQKENI. The V end was cut by 3 bases, the J end by 5 bases, with 13 bases between.

This chain joins TRBV28 and TRBJ2-5, with a possible D match to TRBD1 (5 bases). CDR1 and CDR2 from the germline V gene are MDHEN and SYDVKM. V was shortened by 2 bases and J by 4 bases, with 14 bases between the two germline ends. The CDR3 consists of 15 residues. The DNA of the CDR3 is TGTGCCAGCAGTTTAGCAGGGTCTCCCGCAGAGACCCAGTACTTC. It translates to CASSLAGSPAETQYF.

This sequence joins TRBV27 and TRBJ2-1, with 13 bases identical to TRBD2. The CDR3 consists of 15 residues. Trimming cost V 5 bases and J 8 bases; bases outside gene matches: 6. Looked up from germline, CDR1 is MNHEY and CDR2 is SMNVEV (reference sequence). CDR3 region: CASSPRTSGSDEQFF. CDR3 DNA: TGTGCCAGCAGTCCGAGGACTAGCGGGAGCGATGAGCAGTTCTTC.

This rearrangement joins TRBV5-1 to TRBJ2-5; 8 nucleotides line up with TRBD1. The V gene's germline CDR1 is SGHRS and CDR2 YFSETQ. The CDR3 covers 16 residues. V dropped 0 bases and J dropped 4; count of bases not matched to a gene: 8. The CDR3 reads CASSLVVTGDGETQYF. The CDR3 DNA reads as TGCGCCAGCAGCTTGGTAGTGACAGGGGACGGAGAGACCCAGTACTTC.

The CDR3: CASSFDRPSDEQYF. CDR3 DNA sequence: TGCGCCAGCAGCTTTGACAGACCATCAGACGAGCAGTACTTC. The rearrangement links TRBV5-1 to TRBJ2-7; TRBD1 might be the D (5 bases). This CDR3 spans 14 amino acids. In germline, CDR1 is SGHRS, CDR2 YFSETQ. V was clipped by 2 bases and J by 5 bases, with 14 bases between them.

The chain combines TRBV9 with TRBJ2-1; 12 bases are shared with TRBD2. V lost 1 base, J lost 6 bases, and 5 bases stayed unmatched. CDR1 SGDLS and CDR2 YYNGEE come from the germline V gene. The CDR3 consists of 16 residues. The CDR3 here is CASSVSSGRASNEQFF. The CDR3 DNA sequence: TGTGCCAGCAGCGTATCTAGCGGGAGGGCCTCCAATGAGCAGTTCTTC.

The gene calls are TRBV5-1 and TRBJ1-1, with 7 bases identical to TRBD1. With 1 base clipped from V and 11 bases from J, the junction kept 11 bases outside the gene matches. The CDR3 is 14 residues long. Germline CDR1 SGHRS, CDR2 YFSETQ. Here the CDR3 reads CASSLTDRALRAFF. The CDR3 DNA sequence: TGCGCCAGCAGCTTGACCGACAGGGCTCTTAGGGCTTTCTTT.

CDR3 protein: CASSLLSSGGGYTF. The CDR3 DNA follows: TGTGCCAGCAGCTTATTGAGTTCGGGGGGTGGCTACACCTTC. J is TRBJ1-2 and V is TRBV7-8; the D gene is possibly TRBD1 (5 bases). CDR1 SGHVS and CDR2 FQNEAQ come from the germline V gene. V was cut by 2 bases and J by 7 bases, with 14 bases left in between. This CDR3 contains 14 residues.

V and J are TRBV4-1 and TRBJ2-3, with D possibly TRBD1 on 6 matching bases. Trimming removed 4 bases from V and 0 bases from J, with 14 bases in between. The CDR3 is 16 amino acids. The germline V gene encodes CDR1 MGHRA and CDR2 YSYEKL. The CDR3 protein is CASSPGTMASTDTQYF. The CDR3 region has the DNA TGCGCCAGCAGCCCTGGGACAATGGCGAGCACAGATACGCAGTATTTT.

V and J are TRBV7-8 and TRBJ1-5; no clear D gene. V was shortened by 1 base and J by 7 bases, with 17 bases between the two germline ends. Germline V gene lookup returns CDR1 SGHVS and CDR2 FQNEAQ. This CDR3 spans 16 amino acids. The CDR3 region has the DNA TGTGCCAGCAGCTTAGAGGGTCCGGGAACGGTGCAGCCCCAGCATTTT. As protein: CASSLEGPGTVQPQHF.

This clone showed up just a few times. V is TRBV2 and J is TRBJ2-1; D is perhaps TRBD2 (6 bases). The V gene lost 3 bases and the J gene lost 8 bases, with 14 bases spanning the gap. CDR1 is SNHLY, CDR2 FYNNEI, per germline. This CDR3 is 14 amino acids long. The CDR3 sequence: CASSETRPLHEQFF. CDR3 DNA: TGTGCCAGCAGTGAGACTAGGCCATTGCATGAGCAGTTCTTC.

The chain is built from TRBV29-1 and TRBJ2-1; D gene unclear. This CDR3 is built from 14 residues. Germline V gene sequence: CDR1 SQVTM, CDR2 ANQGSEA. Trimming left V 8 bases short and J 0 bases short, with 14 bases between. The CDR3, as DNA: TGCAGCCTCAGCCCCGTCCTCTCCTACAATGAGCAGTTCTTC. It translates to CSLSPVLSYNEQFF.

This chain uses TRBV2 with TRBJ1-2, with D uncertain. The V gene's germline CDR1 is SNHLY and CDR2 FYNNEI. Trimming stripped 7 bases from V and 4 bases from J, with 16 bases between. This CDR3 spans 14 amino acids. The CDR3 sequence: CASILNPTTYGYTF. The CDR3 bases are TGTGCCAGCATCCTTAACCCGACAACCTATGGCTACACCTTC.

This chain connects TRBV19 to TRBJ2-1; 11 positions match TRBD2. The V gene's germline CDR1 is LNHDA and CDR2 SQIVND (reference sequence). The J segment lost 7 bases and the V segment lost 7 bases, leaving 6 bases of the junction unmatched. The CDR3 covers 14 residues. The CDR3 sequence is CASMGVAGGNEQFF. CDR3 coding DNA: TGTGCCAGTATGGGTGTAGCGGGAGGGAATGAGCAGTTCTTC.

V usage is TRBV15 and J usage is TRBJ2-5; TRBD1 agrees at 10 bases. The CDR3 has 15 residues. CDR1 is LNHNV and CDR2 is YYDKDF in the germline V gene (reference sequence). With V trimmed by 4 bases and J by 4 bases, 6 bases remained unmatched. The DNA for the CDR3 is TGTGCCACCAGCACAAGACAGGGGGCAGGAGAGACCCAGTACTTC. Its protein is CATSTRQGAGETQYF.

This chain links TRBV10-1 with TRBJ2-2; D might be TRBD2 (6 bases). CDR3 length: 16 amino acids. CDR1 and CDR2 (germline): WNHNN, SYGVQD (reference sequence). V dropped 2 bases and J dropped 2 bases, with 12 bases sitting between them. CDR3 sequence reads: CASSEVFSGNTGELFF. In DNA form, the CDR3 reads TGCGCCAGCAGTGAGGTATTTAGCGGAAACACCGGGGAGCTGTTTTTT.

This sequence joins TRBV4-2 and TRBJ2-7; 9 nucleotides agree with TRBD2. Germline-derived CDR1 and CDR2 are LGHNA and YNFKEQ. V trimming: 0 bases; J trimming: 5 bases; junction bases outside the gene matches: 5. The CDR3 consists of 15 residues. CDR3 sequence: CASSQDLAGVDEQYF. The CDR3 coding sequence is TGTGCCAGCAGCCAAGATTTAGCGGGAGTCGACGAGCAGTACTTC.

The chain is built from TRBV4-3 and TRBJ2-5, with 8 positions matching TRBD1. The CDR3 totals 16 residues. V lost 4 bases to trimming and J lost 5 bases; unmatched junction nucleotides: 12. Germline-derived CDR1 and CDR2 are LGHNA and YSLEER. Written as DNA, the CDR3 is TGCGCCAGCAGCCGGACAGGGTGGGGGGATATGGAGACCCAGTACTTC. Protein: CASSRTGWGDMETQYF.